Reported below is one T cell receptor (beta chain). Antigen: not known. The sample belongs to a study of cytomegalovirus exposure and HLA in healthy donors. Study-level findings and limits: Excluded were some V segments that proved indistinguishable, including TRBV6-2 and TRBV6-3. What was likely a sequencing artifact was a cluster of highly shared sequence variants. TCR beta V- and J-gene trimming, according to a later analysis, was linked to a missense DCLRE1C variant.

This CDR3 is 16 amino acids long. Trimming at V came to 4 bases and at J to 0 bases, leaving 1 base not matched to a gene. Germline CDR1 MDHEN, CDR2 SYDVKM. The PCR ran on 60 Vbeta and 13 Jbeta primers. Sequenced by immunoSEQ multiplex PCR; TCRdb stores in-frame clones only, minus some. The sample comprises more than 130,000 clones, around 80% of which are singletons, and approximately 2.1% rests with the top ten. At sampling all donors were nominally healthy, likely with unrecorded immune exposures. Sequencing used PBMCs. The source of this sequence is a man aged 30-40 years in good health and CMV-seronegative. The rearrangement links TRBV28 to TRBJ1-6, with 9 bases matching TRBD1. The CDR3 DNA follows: TGTGCCAGCAGTTCGACAGGGGGCTCCTATAATTCACCCCTCCACTTT. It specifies CASSSTGGSYNSPLHF.